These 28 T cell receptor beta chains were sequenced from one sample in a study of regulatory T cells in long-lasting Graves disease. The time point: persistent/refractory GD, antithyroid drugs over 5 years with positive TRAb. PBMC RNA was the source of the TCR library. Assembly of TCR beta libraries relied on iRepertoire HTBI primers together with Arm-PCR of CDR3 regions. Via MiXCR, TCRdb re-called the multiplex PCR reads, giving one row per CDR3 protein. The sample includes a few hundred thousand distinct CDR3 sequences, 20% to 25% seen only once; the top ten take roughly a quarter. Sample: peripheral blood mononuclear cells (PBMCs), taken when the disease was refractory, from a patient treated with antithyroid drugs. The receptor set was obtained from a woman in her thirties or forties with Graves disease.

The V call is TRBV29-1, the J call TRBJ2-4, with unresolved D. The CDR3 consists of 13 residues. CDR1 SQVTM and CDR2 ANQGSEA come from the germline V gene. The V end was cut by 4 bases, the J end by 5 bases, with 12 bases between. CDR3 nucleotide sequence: TGCAGCGTTGGAAGATCCGGCGAAAACATTCAGTACTTC. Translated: CSVGRSGENIQYF.

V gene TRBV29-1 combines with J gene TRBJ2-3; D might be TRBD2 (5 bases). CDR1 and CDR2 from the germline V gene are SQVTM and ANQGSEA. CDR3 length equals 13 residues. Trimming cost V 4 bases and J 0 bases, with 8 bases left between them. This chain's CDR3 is CSVVRGSTDTQYF. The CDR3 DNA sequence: TGCAGCGTTGTCCGCGGGAGCACAGATACGCAGTATTTT.

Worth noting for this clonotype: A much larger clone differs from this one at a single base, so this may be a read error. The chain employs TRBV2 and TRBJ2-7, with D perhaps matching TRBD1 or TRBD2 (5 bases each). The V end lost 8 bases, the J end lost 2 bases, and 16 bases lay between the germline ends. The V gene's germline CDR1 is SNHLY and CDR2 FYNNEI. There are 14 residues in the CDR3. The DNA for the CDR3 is TGTGCCAGCGGTAGGGACGCAGGCACCTACGAGCAGTACTTC. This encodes CASGRDAGTYEQYF.

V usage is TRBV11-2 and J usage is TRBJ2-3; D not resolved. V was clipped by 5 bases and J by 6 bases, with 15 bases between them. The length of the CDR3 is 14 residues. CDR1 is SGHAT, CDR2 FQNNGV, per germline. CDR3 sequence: CASSQNRWRDTQYF. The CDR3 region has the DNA TGTGCCAGCAGCCAAAATCGTTGGCGTGATACGCAGTATTTT.

CDR3 sequence: CSARSGIPTGELFF. Written as DNA, the CDR3 is TGCAGTGCTAGAAGCGGGATCCCCACCGGGGAGCTGTTTTTT. The rearrangement uses TRBV20-1 and TRBJ2-2; 7 bases are a match to TRBD2. This CDR3 is built from 14 residues. The germline CDR1 and CDR2 sequences are DFQATT and SNEGSKA (reference sequence). With V trimmed by 2 bases and J by 4 bases, 4 bases remained unmatched.

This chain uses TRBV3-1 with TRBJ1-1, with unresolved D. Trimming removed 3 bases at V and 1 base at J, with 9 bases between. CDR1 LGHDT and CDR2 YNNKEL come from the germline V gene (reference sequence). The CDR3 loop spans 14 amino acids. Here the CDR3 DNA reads TGTGCCAGCAGCCACGTTCGTGGGAACACTGAAGCTTTCTTT. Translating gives CASSHVRGNTEAFF.

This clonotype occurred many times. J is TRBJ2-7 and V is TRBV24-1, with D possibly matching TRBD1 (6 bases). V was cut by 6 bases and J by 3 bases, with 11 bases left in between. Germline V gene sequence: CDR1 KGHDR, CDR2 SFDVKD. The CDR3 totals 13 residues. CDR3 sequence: CATSLGRGYEQYF. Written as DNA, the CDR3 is TGTGCCACCAGTCTCGGCAGGGGCTACGAGCAGTACTTC.

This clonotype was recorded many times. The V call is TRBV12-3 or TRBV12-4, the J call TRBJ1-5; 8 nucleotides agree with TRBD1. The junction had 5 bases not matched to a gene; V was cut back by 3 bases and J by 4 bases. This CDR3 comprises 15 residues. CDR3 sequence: CASSFSGGENQPQHF. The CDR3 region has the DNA TGTGCCAGCAGTTTCTCAGGGGGCGAGAATCAGCCCCAGCATTTT.

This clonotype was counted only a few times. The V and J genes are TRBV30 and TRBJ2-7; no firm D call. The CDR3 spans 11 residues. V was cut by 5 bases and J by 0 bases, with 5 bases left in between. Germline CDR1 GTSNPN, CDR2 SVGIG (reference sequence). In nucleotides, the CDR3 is TGTGCCTGGGGGTACTCCTACGAGCAGTACTTC. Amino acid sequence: CAWGYSYEQYF.

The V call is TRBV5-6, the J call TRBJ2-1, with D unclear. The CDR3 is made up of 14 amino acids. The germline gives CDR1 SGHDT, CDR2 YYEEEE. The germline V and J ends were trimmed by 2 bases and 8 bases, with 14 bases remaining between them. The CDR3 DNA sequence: TGTGCCAGCAGCTTCTACGAGCTCCGGGATGAGCAGTTCTTC. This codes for CASSFYELRDEQFF.

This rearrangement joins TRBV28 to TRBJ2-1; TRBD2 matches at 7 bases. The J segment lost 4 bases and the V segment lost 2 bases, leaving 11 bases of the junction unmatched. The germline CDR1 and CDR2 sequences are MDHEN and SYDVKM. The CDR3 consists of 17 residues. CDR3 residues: CASSLSWRESPYNEQFF. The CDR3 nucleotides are TGTGCCAGCAGTTTAAGCTGGCGGGAGAGCCCTTACAATGAGCAGTTCTTC.

CDR3 loop: CASSFGFRDYLGGNEQFF. CDR3 sequence (DNA): TGTGCCAGCAGTTTCGGTTTTCGGGACTATTTGGGGGGCAATGAGCAGTTCTTC. This sequence joins TRBV28 and TRBJ2-1; TRBD2 aligns across 7 bases. This CDR3 region has 18 residues. J gave up 6 bases and V 3 bases, and 17 bases lay outside the gene matches. Germline CDR1 MDHEN, CDR2 SYDVKM.

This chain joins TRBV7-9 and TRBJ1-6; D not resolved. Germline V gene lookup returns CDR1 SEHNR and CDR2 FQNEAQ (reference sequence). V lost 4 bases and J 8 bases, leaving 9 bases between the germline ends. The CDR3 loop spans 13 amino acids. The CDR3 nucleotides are TGTGCCAGCAGCTCGGAGGGCTATTCACCCCTCCACTTT. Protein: CASSSEGYSPLHF.

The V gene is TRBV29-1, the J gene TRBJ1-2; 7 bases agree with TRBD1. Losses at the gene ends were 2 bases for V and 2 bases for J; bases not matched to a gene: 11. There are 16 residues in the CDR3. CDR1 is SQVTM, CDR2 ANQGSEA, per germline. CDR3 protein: CSVELETGATNYGYTF. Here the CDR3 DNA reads TGCAGCGTTGAATTGGAAACAGGGGCTACGAACTATGGCTACACCTTC.

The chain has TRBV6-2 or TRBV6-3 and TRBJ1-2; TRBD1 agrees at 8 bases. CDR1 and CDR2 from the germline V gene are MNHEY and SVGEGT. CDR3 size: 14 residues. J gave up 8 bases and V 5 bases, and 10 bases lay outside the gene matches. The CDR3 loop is CASSEPDRDNGYTF. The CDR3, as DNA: TGTGCCAGCAGTGAACCGGACAGGGATAACGGCTACACCTTC.

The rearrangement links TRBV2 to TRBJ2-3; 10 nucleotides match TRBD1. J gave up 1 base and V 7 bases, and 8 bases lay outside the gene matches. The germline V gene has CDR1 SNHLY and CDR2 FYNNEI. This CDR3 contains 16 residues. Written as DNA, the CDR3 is TGTGCCAGCAACCTAGACAGGGGGCGCGGCACAGATACGCAGTATTTT. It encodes CASNLDRGRGTDTQYF.

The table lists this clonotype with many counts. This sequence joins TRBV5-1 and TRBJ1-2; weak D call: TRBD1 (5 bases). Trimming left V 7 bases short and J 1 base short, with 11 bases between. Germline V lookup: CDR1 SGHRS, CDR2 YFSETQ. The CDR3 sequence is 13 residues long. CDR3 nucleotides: TGCGCCAGCTACGGCGGGGGTAACTATGGCTACACCTTC. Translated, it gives CASYGGGNYGYTF.

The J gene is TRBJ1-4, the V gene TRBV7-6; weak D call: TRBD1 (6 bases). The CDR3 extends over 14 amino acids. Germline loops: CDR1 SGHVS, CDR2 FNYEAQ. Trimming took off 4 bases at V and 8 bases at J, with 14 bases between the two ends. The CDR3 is CASSSDRRREKLFF. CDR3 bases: TGTGCCAGCAGCTCCGACAGGCGAAGAGAAAAACTGTTTTTT.

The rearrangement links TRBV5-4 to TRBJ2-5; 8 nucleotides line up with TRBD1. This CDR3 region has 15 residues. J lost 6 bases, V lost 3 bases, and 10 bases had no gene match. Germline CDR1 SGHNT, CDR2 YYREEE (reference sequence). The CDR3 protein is CASSSGQGVGKTQYF. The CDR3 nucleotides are TGTGCCAGCAGCTCAGGACAGGGAGTGGGGAAGACCCAGTACTTC.

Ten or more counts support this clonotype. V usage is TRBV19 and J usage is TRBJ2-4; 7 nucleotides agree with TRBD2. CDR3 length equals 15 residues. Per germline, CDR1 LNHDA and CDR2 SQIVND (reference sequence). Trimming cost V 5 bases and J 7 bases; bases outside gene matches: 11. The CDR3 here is CASSPPGWGGNIQYF. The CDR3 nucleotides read TGTGCCAGTAGTCCGCCCGGTTGGGGAGGGAACATTCAGTACTTC.

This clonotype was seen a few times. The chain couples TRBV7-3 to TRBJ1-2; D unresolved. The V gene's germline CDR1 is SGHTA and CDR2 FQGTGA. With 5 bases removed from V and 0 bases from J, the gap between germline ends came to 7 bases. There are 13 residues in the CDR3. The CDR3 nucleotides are TGTGCCAGCAGCCCCAGCCCTAACTATGGCTACACCTTC. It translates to CASSPSPNYGYTF.

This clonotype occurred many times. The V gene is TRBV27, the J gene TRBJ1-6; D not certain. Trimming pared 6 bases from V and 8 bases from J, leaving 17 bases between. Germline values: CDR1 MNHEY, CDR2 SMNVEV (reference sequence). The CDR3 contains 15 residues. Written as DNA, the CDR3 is TGTGCCAGCAGACCCTACGAGAGGGATGATTCACCCCTCCACTTT. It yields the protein CASRPYERDDSPLHF.

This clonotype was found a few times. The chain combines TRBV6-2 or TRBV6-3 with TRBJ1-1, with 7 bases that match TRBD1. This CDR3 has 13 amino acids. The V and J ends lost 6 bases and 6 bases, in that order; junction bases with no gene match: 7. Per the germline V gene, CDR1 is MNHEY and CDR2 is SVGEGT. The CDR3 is CASSGGGGPEAFF. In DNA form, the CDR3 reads TGTGCCAGCAGCGGAGGAGGGGGCCCTGAAGCTTTCTTT.

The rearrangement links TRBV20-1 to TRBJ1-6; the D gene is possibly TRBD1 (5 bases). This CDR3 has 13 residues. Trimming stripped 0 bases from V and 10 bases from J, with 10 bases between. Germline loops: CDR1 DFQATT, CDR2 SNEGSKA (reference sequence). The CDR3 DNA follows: TGCAGTGCTAGAGACAGGGTGGAATCACCCCTCCACTTT. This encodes CSARDRVESPLHF.

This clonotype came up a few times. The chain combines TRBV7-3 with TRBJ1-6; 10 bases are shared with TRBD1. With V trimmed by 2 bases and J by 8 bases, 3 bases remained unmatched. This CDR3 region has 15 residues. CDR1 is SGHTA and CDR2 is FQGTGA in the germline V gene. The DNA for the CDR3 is TGTGCCAGCAGCTTATCCGGGACAGGGGATTCACCCCTCCACTTT. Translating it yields CASSLSGTGDSPLHF.

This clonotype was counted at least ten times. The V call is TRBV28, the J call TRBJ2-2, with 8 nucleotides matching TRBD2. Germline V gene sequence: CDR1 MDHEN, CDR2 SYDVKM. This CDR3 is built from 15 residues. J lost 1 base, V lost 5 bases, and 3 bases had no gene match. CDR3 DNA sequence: TGTGCCAGCAGTAGGCGGGAGGAGAACACCGGGGAGCTGTTTTTT. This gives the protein CASSRREENTGELFF.

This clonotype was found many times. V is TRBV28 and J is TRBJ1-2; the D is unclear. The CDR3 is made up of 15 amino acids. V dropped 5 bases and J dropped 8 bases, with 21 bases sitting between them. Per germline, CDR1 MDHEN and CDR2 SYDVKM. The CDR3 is CASSGDLRASRGYTF. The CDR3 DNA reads TGTGCCAGCAGTGGCGATCTCCGGGCCTCAAGGGGCTACACCTTC.

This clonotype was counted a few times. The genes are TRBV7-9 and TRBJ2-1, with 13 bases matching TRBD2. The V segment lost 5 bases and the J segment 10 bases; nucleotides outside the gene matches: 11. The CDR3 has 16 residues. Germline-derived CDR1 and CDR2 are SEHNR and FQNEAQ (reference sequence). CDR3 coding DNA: TGTGCCAGCAGCAAAAGGACTAGCGGGAGCGGAGGCGAGCAGTTCTTC. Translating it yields CASSKRTSGSGGEQFF.